Listed below are T cell receptor beta chains from one sample, sequenced in a study of CD8 T cells in Susac syndrome. TCRdb fed the immunoSEQ multiplex PCR reads into MiXCR, producing one record per CDR3 protein. The sample has some 220,000 distinct CDR3 sequences, roughly 96% seen once. Sequencing was carried out using CD4+ T cells from PBMCs. These receptors were collected from a human donor with multiple sclerosis. Each CDR3 is given with its conserved first and last residue. A D gene is named only where the DNA matches it firmly.

V: TRBV27
D: .
J: TRBJ2-7
DNA: TGTGCCAGCAGTATCCGCTGGATCGACGAGCAGTACTTC
CDR3: CASSIRWIDEQYF

V: TRBV3-1
D: .
J: TRBJ1-1
DNA: TGTGCCAGCAGCCAAGATCTCAAGAACACTGAAGCTTTCTTT
CDR3: CASSQDLKNTEAFF

V: TRBV29-1
D: .
J: TRBJ2-3
DNA: TGCAGCGTTGAAGTTTCCCGCACAGATACGCAGTATTTT
CDR3: CSVEVSRTDTQYF

V: TRBV15
D: .
J: TRBJ2-5
DNA: TGTGCCACCAGCATGCTACCGGGACTTCGAGAGACCCAGTACTTC
CDR3: CATSMLPGLRETQYF

V: TRBV23-1
D: .
J: TRBJ2-2
DNA: .
CDR3: CASRQGPGSCFF

V: TRBV6-5
D: TRBD2
J: TRBJ2-7
DNA: TGTGCCAGCAGTTACTATACTAGCGGGAGAGGGGAGCAGTACTTC
CDR3: CASSYYTSGRGEQYF

V: TRBV9
D: .
J: TRBJ1-2
DNA: TGTGCCAGCAGCGTGGCTCGTGAGGGGACGGCTAACTATGGCTACACCTTC
CDR3: CASSVAREGTANYGYTF

V: TRBV7-2
D: .
J: TRBJ1-1
DNA: TGTGCCAGCAGCCCGACCCGAGGGGGTTTCGCTTTCTTT
CDR3: CASSPTRGGFAFF

V: TRBV5-1
D: TRBD1
J: TRBJ1-2
DNA: TGCGCCAGCAGCCTAAGGACAGGGGACGGCGGCTACACCTTC
CDR3: CASSLRTGDGGYTF

V: TRBV12-5
D: TRBD2
J: TRBJ2-4
DNA: TGTGCTAGCGTGGGACTAGACAACATTCAGTACTTC
CDR3: CASVGLDNIQYF

V: TRBV7-3
D: TRBD1
J: TRBJ2-2
DNA: TGTGCCAGCAGCCCCCGAGGGACAGGGGGTTTGACCGGGGAGCTGTTTTTT
CDR3: CASSPRGTGGLTGELFF

V: TRBV20-1
D: .
J: TRBJ2-5
DNA: TGCAGTGCAGGGACCGGTGGTATGACCCAGTACTTC
CDR3: CSAGTGGMTQYF

V: TRBV28
D: .
J: TRBJ2-4
DNA: TGTGCCACACTATCAGGGACCAAAAACATTCAGTACTTC
CDR3: CATLSGTKNIQYF

V: TRBV9
D: .
J: TRBJ2-2
DNA: TGTGCCAGCAGCGTATTGGGGGTCACCGGGGAGCTGTTTTTT
CDR3: CASSVLGVTGELFF

V: TRBV7-9
D: .
J: TRBJ2-7
DNA: TGTGCCGGGCAGGGGACCCACGAGCAGTACTTC
CDR3: CAGQGTHEQYF

V: TRBV11-2
D: TRBD1
J: TRBJ1-5
DNA: TGTGCCAGCAGCGTCAACCGGGACAGGCTCCAGCATTTT
CDR3: CASSVNRDRLQHF

V: TRBV12-3/TRBV12-4
D: TRBD2
J: TRBJ2-2
DNA: TGTGCCAGCAGCCTCTTTAGCGGGGCTTATTCCGGGGAGCTGTTTTTT
CDR3: CASSLFSGAYSGELFF

V: TRBV7-6
D: .
J: TRBJ2-5
DNA: TGTGCCAGCAGCCCCCTGGGCAAAGAGACCCAGTACTTC
CDR3: CASSPLGKETQYF